A selection of T cell receptor beta chains follows, all from one sample in a study of PD-1 blockade in classical Hodgkin lymphoma. This table comes from immunoSEQ multiplex PCR, and its TCRdb copy is limited to in-frame clones, with some not included. The sample has more than 140,000 clones; around four fifths are singletons. The input for sequencing was peripheral blood mononuclear cells (PBMCs), taken before the second cycle of nivolumab. Receptors were obtained from a human donor with classical Hodgkin lymphoma. Each CDR3 is given with its conserved first and last residue. D genes are given only for firm matches. Only some rows state a clone size, as once, few, many or a class for expanded clones.

clone size	D gene	V gene	J gene	CDR3 protein	CDR3 DNA
-	-	TRBV30	TRBJ2-7	CAWSRQALSYEQYF	TGTGCCTGGAGTCGGCAGGCCCTCTCCTACGAGCAGTACTTC
-	-	TRBV6-5	TRBJ1-2	CASSSLTRLTF	TGTGCCAGCAGTTCCCTTACACGGCTCACCTTC
-	-	TRBV6-5	TRBJ2-7	CASSWRGGSEQYF	TGTGCCAGCAGTTGGAGGGGGGGGAGCGAGCAGTACTTC
-	TRBD1	TRBV28	TRBJ1-2	CASSPSIGQGALYGYTF	TGTGCCAGCAGCCCGTCCATAGGACAGGGGGCCCTCTATGGCTACACCTTC
-	TRBD1	TRBV28	TRBJ2-6	CASNRQGFAGANVLTF	TGTGCCAGCAATAGACAGGGGTTCGCTGGGGCCAACGTCCTGACTTTC
-	-	TRBV9	TRBJ2-4	CASSSRGGDIQYF	TGTGCCAGCAGCTCAAGAGGGGGAGACATTCAGTACTTC
-	TRBD2	TRBV6-4	TRBJ2-3	CASSDTGGPTDTQYF	TGTGCCAGCAGTGATACGGGGGGGCCCACAGATACGCAGTATTTT
few	TRBD2	TRBV5-1	TRBJ2-1	CASSLDSGGAKGQFF	TGCGCCAGCAGCTTGGATAGCGGGGGGGCGAAGGGGCAGTTCTTC
few	-	TRBV5-1	TRBJ2-7	CASSLAGDGYEQYF	TGCGCCAGCAGCTTGGCAGGGGACGGTTACGAGCAGTACTTC
once	TRBD1	TRBV2	TRBJ2-7	CASRGTEPTYEQYF	TGTGCCAGCAGGGGGACAGAGCCTACTTACGAGCAGTACTTC
-	-	TRBV11-2	TRBJ2-4	CASSLDGGIQYF	TGTGCCAGCAGCTTAGATGGCGGCATTCAGTACTTC
-	-	TRBV6-6	TRBJ2-1	CASSYSRIAQNNEQFF	TGTGCCAGCAGTTACTCTCGAATTGCGCAAAACAATGAGCAGTTCTTC
-	-	TRBV4-2	TRBJ2-4	CASSQDATAVEYF	TGTGCCAGCAGCCAAGATGCGACCGCTGTGGAGTACTTC
-	-	TRBV9	TRBJ2-3	CASSVAWISTDTQYF	TGTGCCAGCAGCGTAGCCTGGATTAGCACAGATACGCAGTATTTT
few	TRBD1	TRBV29-1	TRBJ2-7	CSVSGTGLNEQYF	TGCAGCGTTAGTGGGACAGGGCTCAACGAGCAGTACTTC
-	TRBD2	TRBV19	TRBJ2-1	CASTLLAGDYNEQFF	TGTGCCAGTACCCTACTAGCGGGAGACTACAATGAGCAGTTCTTC
-	-	TRBV18	TRBJ1-3	CASSPPPGLGGGNTIYF	TGTGCCAGCTCACCACCGCCAGGGCTTGGGGGGGGAAACACCATATATTTT
once	TRBD1	TRBV19	TRBJ1-5	CASRTRTGAVDQPQHF	TGTGCCAGTAGAACCCGGACAGGGGCGGTGGATCAGCCCCAGCATTTT
-	TRBD1	TRBV10-3	TRBJ1-4	CAISEMGQGFSNEKLFF	TGTGCCATCAGTGAGATGGGACAGGGATTCTCAAATGAAAAACTGTTTTTT
-	-	TRBV18	TRBJ1-1	CASSRMGGFMRMNTEAFF	TGTGCCAGCTCCAGGATGGGGGGGTTTATGAGAATGAACACTGAAGCTTTCTTT
-	TRBD2	TRBV18	TRBJ2-7	CASSPPGLAGGEQYF	TGTGCCAGCTCACCACCGGGACTAGCGGGAGGTGAGCAGTACTTC
-	TRBD1	TRBV6-5	TRBJ1-5	CASSRDRWGNQPQHF	TGTGCCAGCAGCCGGGACAGGTGGGGCAATCAGCCCCAGCATTTT
-	-	TRBV6-5	TRBJ2-7	CASSYSGPYYEQYF	TGTGCCAGCAGTTACTCAGGGCCGTACTACGAGCAGTACTTC
once	TRBD2	TRBV5-4	TRBJ2-1	CASSTGLAGVIYNEQFF	TGTGCCAGCAGCACGGGACTAGCGGGAGTTATCTACAATGAGCAGTTCTTC
-	-	TRBV7-9	TRBJ1-2	CASSLGLGLYGYTF	TGTGCCAGCAGCTTAGGACTAGGGCTCTATGGCTACACCTTC
-	TRBD1	TRBV5-1	TRBJ1-2	CASSPGTGAYGYTF	TGCGCCAGCAGCCCGGGGACAGGGGCCTATGGCTACACCTTC
-	-	TRBV28	TRBJ1-1	CASSLRFWGNTEAFF	TGTGCCAGCAGTCTGCGGTTTTGGGGGAACACTGAAGCTTTCTTT
-	TRBD2	TRBV18	TRBJ2-7	CASSLVAGGQYEQYF	TGTGCCAGCTCACTCGTAGCGGGAGGGCAATACGAGCAGTACTTC
-	TRBD2	TRBV7-3	TRBJ2-2	CASSLTGPGGGELFF	TGTGCCAGCAGCTTAACCGGACCGGGGGGCGGGGAGCTGTTTTTT
-	TRBD1	TRBV7-2	TRBJ2-5	CASSTNRQGPETQYF	TGTGCCAGCAGCACTAATCGACAGGGGCCAGAGACCCAGTACTTC
-	TRBD1	TRBV6-5	TRBJ2-3	CASSYPGQGVSDTQYF	TGTGCCAGCAGTTACCCAGGACAGGGGGTCTCAGATACGCAGTATTTT
-	-	TRBV2	TRBJ1-2	CASSFRGQSQYGYTF	TGTGCCAGCAGTTTTCGAGGACAGTCACAATATGGCTACACCTTC
-	-	TRBV6-5	TRBJ1-2	CASSYSEGGEELGYTF	TGTGCCAGCAGTTACTCTGAGGGCGGGGAGGAGCTTGGCTACACCTTC
few	-	TRBV19	TRBJ2-1	CASSIVDEQFF	TGTGCCAGTAGTATAGTCGATGAGCAGTTCTTC
-	-	TRBV20-1	TRBJ2-7	CSARRAYEQYF	TGCAGTGCTAGACGGGCCTACGAGCAGTACTTC
-	-	TRBV6-5	TRBJ2-3	CASSYGSDTQYF	TGTGCCAGCAGTTACGGCTCGGATACGCAGTATTTT
few	-	TRBV6-6	TRBJ1-2	CASSYFRYGYTF	TGTGCCAGCAGTTACTTTCGCTATGGCTACACCTTC
-	TRBD1	TRBV30	TRBJ1-1	CAWSSQGEAEAFF	TGTGCCTGGAGTTCACAGGGGGAGGCTGAAGCTTTCTTT
-	TRBD1	TRBV5-5	TRBJ2-5	CASSLDVRTGLEETQYF	TGTGCCAGCAGCTTGGACGTTAGGACAGGCTTGGAAGAGACCCAGTACTTC
few	-	TRBV4-1	TRBJ1-5	CASSQENQPQHF	TGCGCCAGCAGCCAAGAAAATCAGCCCCAGCATTTT
-	-	TRBV5-1	TRBJ1-1	CASSLGSQGSAEAFF	TGCGCCAGCAGCTTGGGCTCCCAGGGAAGCGCTGAAGCTTTCTTT
-	-	TRBV5-1	TRBJ1-6	CASSLGDSYNSPLHF	TGCGCCAGCAGCTTGGGAGACTCCTATAATTCACCCCTCCACTTT
-	-	TRBV30	TRBJ2-7	CAWSTLANEQYF	TGTGCCTGGAGTACCCTAGCGAACGAGCAGTACTTC
few	TRBD1	TRBV30	TRBJ2-7	CAWSPVGGQGAYEQYF	TGTGCCTGGAGCCCCGTAGGGGGACAGGGGGCCTACGAGCAGTACTTC
-	TRBD2	TRBV19	TRBJ2-3	CASSIRLAGGPTDTQYF	TGTGCCAGTAGTATTAGACTAGCGGGAGGGCCCACAGATACGCAGTATTTT
-	-	TRBV19	TRBJ1-1	CASRSLRGENTEAFF	TGTGCCAGTAGATCTCTCCGAGGGGAGAACACTGAAGCTTTCTTT
-	TRBD1	TRBV23-1	TRBJ2-2	CASANRDRDTNTGELFF	TGCGCCAGCGCTAACCGGGACAGGGATACGAACACCGGGGAGCTGTTTTTT
-	TRBD1	TRBV9	TRBJ2-3	CASSVDRATDTQYF	TGTGCCAGCAGCGTGGACAGGGCCACAGATACGCAGTATTTT
few	-	TRBV29-1	TRBJ1-2	CSGGGAGRIYGYTF	TGCAGCGGGGGAGGGGCAGGGCGGATCTATGGCTACACCTTC
-	TRBD1	TRBV10-3	TRBJ1-1	CAINPDRGTEAFF	TGTGCCATCAACCCAGACAGGGGAACTGAAGCTTTCTTT
-	-	TRBV6-6	TRBJ1-2	CASSYSPLYGHTF	TGTGCCAGCAGTTACTCCCCCCTCTATGGCCACACCTTC
-	TRBD1	TRBV5-1	TRBJ1-4	CASSLGQGDEKLFF	TGCGCCAGCAGCTTAGGACAGGGTGATGAAAAACTGTTTTTT
once	-	TRBV11-3	TRBJ2-3	CASSLERADTQYF	TGTGCCAGCAGCTTAGAACGAGCGGATACGCAGTATTTT
-	-	TRBV27	TRBJ2-3	CASSPDLGRGRADTQYF	TGTGCCAGCAGTCCTGATCTAGGCCGCGGTAGGGCAGATACGCAGTATTTT
-	-	TRBV2	TRBJ2-1	CASSEEMGGEQFF	TGTGCCAGCAGTGAAGAGATGGGTGGGGAGCAGTTCTTC
-	-	TRBV7-9	TRBJ2-7	CASTLGRDDEQYF	TGTGCCAGCACACTGGGCAGGGACGACGAGCAGTACTTC
few	-	TRBV7-2	TRBJ1-5	CASSLGHGGVGNQPQHF	TGTGCCAGCAGCTTAGGGCACGGGGGGGTAGGCAATCAGCCCCAGCATTTT
-	-	TRBV7-8	TRBJ2-7	CASSPGRHSYEQYF	TGTGCCAGCTCCCCGGGCAGACATTCCTACGAGCAGTACTTC
once	-	TRBV25-1	TRBJ2-7	CASSEGGGRGQYF	TGTGCCAGCAGTGAAGGGGGCGGACGAGGGCAGTACTTC
-	-	TRBV10-3	TRBJ2-5	CAISAGMETQYF	TGTGCCATCAGTGCAGGGATGGAGACCCAGTACTTC